This TCR beta chain is from a study of blood T cell repertoires in COVID-19. At the level of the study: Samples representing acute and convalescent COVID-19 were sourced from the United States, Italy and Spain. PBMCs, B-cell-depleted T cells, or T cells were the source of the cDNA or gDNA that made up the material.

Clones were sequenced by immunoSEQ multiplex PCR, and TCRdb holds only the in-frame ones, with some missing. The profile covers approximately 240,000 clones, with roughly four fifths appearing a single time and approximately 3% taken by the ten largest. The germline CDR1 and CDR2 sequences are SEHNR and FQNEAQ (reference sequence). The V end lost 8 bases, the J end lost 5 bases, and 16 bases lay between the germline ends. This CDR3 spans 13 amino acids. This clonotype originated in a woman aged 30 to 39 who had recovered from COVID-19. Sample: peripheral blood. The chain couples TRBV7-9 to TRBJ2-7, with a tentative D call TRBD1 (5 bases). CDR3 amino acids: CASVPRAGNEQYF. The CDR3 DNA sequence: TGTGCCAGCGTTCCCAGGGCTGGGAACGAGCAGTACTTC.